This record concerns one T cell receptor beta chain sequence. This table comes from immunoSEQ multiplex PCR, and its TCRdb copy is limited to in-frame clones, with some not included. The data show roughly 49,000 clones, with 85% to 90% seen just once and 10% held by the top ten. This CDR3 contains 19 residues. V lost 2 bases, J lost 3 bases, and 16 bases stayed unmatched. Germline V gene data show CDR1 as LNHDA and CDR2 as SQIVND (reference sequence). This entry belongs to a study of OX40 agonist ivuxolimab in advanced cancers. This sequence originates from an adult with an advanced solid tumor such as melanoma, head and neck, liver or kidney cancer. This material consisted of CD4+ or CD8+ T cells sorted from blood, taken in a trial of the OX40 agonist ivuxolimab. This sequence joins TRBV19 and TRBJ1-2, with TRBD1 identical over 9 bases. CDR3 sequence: CASSIRFEDRGNGDYGYTF. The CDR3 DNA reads TGTGCCAGTAGTATAAGGTTTGAGGACAGGGGCAACGGGGACTATGGCTACACCTTC.